The clone carrying this T cell receptor beta chain was seen at least ten times. Its antigen is still unknown. It was with a sample-barcoded 5' primer and a J-beta primer mix that a second PCR of roughly 6 to 12 cycles was run. MiXCR, applied by TCRdb to the 5' RACE reads, yields one record per CDR3 protein. This table has 550,000 to 650,000 distinct CDR3 sequences, under 30% appearing once. This sample is part of a study of blood T cells in healthy people across ages. Overall study results and limits: In these data, TCR beta diversity tracked strongly with naive T cell percentage. As age increased, TCR beta diversity per million T cells fell in a roughly linear fashion.

V shed 3 bases, J shed 0 bases, and the junction held 4 bases outside the gene matches. The CDR3 is 16 amino acids. CDR1 and CDR2 from the germline V gene are SEHNR and FQNEAQ (reference sequence). Material: blood. The TCR originated in an elderly woman in good health. This chain connects TRBV7-9 to TRBJ1-1; 10 bases align to TRBD1. CDR3: CASSLRTGGLNTEAFF. In DNA, the CDR3 is TGTGCCAGCAGCTTGAGGACAGGGGGGTTGAACACTGAAGCTTTCTTT.